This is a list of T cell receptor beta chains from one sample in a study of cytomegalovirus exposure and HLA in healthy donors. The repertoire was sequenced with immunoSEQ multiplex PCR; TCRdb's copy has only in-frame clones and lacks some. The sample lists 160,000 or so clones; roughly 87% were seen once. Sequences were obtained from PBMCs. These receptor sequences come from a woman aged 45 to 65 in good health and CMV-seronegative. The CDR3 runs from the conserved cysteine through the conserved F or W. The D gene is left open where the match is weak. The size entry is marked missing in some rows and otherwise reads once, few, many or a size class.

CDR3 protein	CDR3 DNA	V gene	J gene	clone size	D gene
CASSFGHYYEQYF	TGTGCCAGCAGCTTCGGACATTACTACGAGCAGTACTTC	TRBV7-8	TRBJ2-7	once	NA
CASSVRGGGTSALHF	TGTGCCAGCAGCGTAAGGGGGGGAGGGACTTCGGCCCTCCACTTT	TRBV7-8	TRBJ1-6	NA	NA
CASSVGEGHLPYEQYF	TGTGCCAGCAGCGTAGGAGAGGGACATCTCCCCTACGAGCAGTACTTC	TRBV9	TRBJ2-7	NA	NA
CASTWTGAPEKLFF	TGTGCCAGCACCTGGACAGGGGCCCCGGAAAAACTGTTTTTT	TRBV6-1	TRBJ1-4	NA	TRBD1
CAIRAPHGYTF	TGTGCCATCAGGGCCCCCCATGGCTACACCTTC	TRBV10-3	TRBJ1-2	few	NA
CASSGGTVLAKSNTEAFF	TGTGCCAGCAGTGGCGGGACAGTTTTAGCAAAATCGAACACTGAAGCTTTCTTT	TRBV6-1	TRBJ1-1	NA	TRBD1
CASSIRLPAGWGKNIQYF	TGTGCCAGTAGTATTCGTTTGCCTGCAGGGTGGGGCAAAAACATTCAGTACTTC	TRBV19	TRBJ2-4	NA	NA
CASSQAAVVSGEQYF	TGCGCCAGCAGCCAAGCCGCAGTCGTATCGGGCGAGCAGTACTTC	TRBV4-1	TRBJ2-7	NA	NA
CASSDRQSTDTQYF	TGCGCCAGCAGTGATCGACAAAGCACAGATACGCAGTATTTT	TRBV10-1	TRBJ2-3	NA	NA
CAWSSGGWAYEQYF	TGTGCCTGGAGTAGCGGGGGGTGGGCCTACGAGCAGTACTTC	TRBV30	TRBJ2-7	NA	TRBD2
CASSDGTRDLNEQFF	TGTGCCAGCAGTGACGGGACTAGAGATCTAAATGAGCAGTTCTTC	TRBV6-4	TRBJ2-1	NA	TRBD2
CASSSTEKETQYF	TGTGCCAGCAGCAGTACAGAAAAAGAGACCCAGTACTTC	TRBV21-1	TRBJ2-5	NA	NA
CASSLGPRGNQETQYF	TGCGCCAGCAGCTTGGGTCCGAGAGGGAACCAAGAGACCCAGTACTTC	TRBV5-1	TRBJ2-5	NA	NA
CASSSQGMNEQFF	TGCGCCAGCAGCTCACAGGGAATGAATGAGCAGTTCTTC	TRBV5-1	TRBJ2-1	NA	NA
CATSRDRTGGEQYF	TGTGCCACCAGCAGAGATAGGACAGGCGGCGAGCAGTACTTC	TRBV15	TRBJ2-7	NA	TRBD1
CASSLGGKQGNTEAFF	TGTGCCAGCAGCTTAGGGGGCAAACAGGGGAACACTGAAGCTTTCTTT	TRBV7-9	TRBJ1-1	NA	NA
CASRESQGSVEQYF	TGTGCCAGCAGAGAAAGTCAGGGCTCTGTCGAGCAGTACTTC	TRBV2	TRBJ2-7	few	NA
CAWSGGQGASEQYF	TGTGCCTGGAGTGGGGGACAGGGGGCAAGCGAGCAGTACTTC	TRBV30	TRBJ2-7	NA	TRBD1
CASSVLASSHNEQFF	TGTGCCAGCAGTGTATTAGCTTCGTCACACAATGAGCAGTTCTTC	TRBV2	TRBJ2-1	NA	NA
CASSVRTGFSGELFF	TGTGCCAGCAGCGTAAGGACAGGGTTTTCCGGGGAGCTGTTTTTT	TRBV9	TRBJ2-2	NA	TRBD1
CASSVYLLGGNEQFF	TGTGCCAGCAGCGTTTATCTTTTGGGGGGCAATGAGCAGTTCTTC	TRBV9	TRBJ2-1	few	NA
CASGDTGTYEQYF	TGTGCTTCAGGGGACACTGGAACCTACGAGCAGTACTTC	TRBV2	TRBJ2-7	NA	NA
CASSLNRGGGELFF	TGTGCCAGCAGCTTGAACAGGGGCGGCGGGGAGCTGTTTTTT	TRBV7-6	TRBJ2-2	few	TRBD1
CASSLGTGLVSGEQFF	TGTGCCAGCAGCTTGGGCACGGGACTAGTTAGTGGTGAGCAGTTCTTC	TRBV7-3	TRBJ2-1	NA	TRBD2
CASSSQGSSGNTIYF	TGCGCCAGCAGCTCACAGGGTAGCTCTGGAAACACCATATATTTT	TRBV5-1	TRBJ1-3	NA	NA
CASSLLASSGGGYEQYF	TGTGCCAGCAGCTTACTCGCCTCTAGCGGGGGGGGATACGAGCAGTACTTC	TRBV11-2	TRBJ2-7	NA	TRBD2
CAWSSGRPDTQYF	TGTGCCTGGAGTAGCGGGAGACCAGATACGCAGTATTTT	TRBV30	TRBJ2-3	once	TRBD2
CASRSTGRRTEAFF	TGTGCCAGCAGATCGACAGGTCGGAGGACTGAAGCTTTCTTT	TRBV28	TRBJ1-1	NA	NA
CASSLGGTGNEQFF	TGCGCCAGCAGCTTGGGAGGTACCGGGAATGAGCAGTTCTTC	TRBV5-1	TRBJ2-1	NA	NA
CASRPGRGQNGELFF	TGTGCCAGCAGACCGGGAAGGGGGCAGAACGGGGAGCTGTTTTTT	TRBV6-5	TRBJ2-2	NA	TRBD1
CASSAPGTSVSTDTQYF	TGCGCCAGCAGCGCGCCAGGGACAAGCGTTAGCACAGATACGCAGTATTTT	TRBV5-1	TRBJ2-3	NA	NA
CASQLGTSGGNEQFF	TGTGCCAGCCAACTCGGGACTAGCGGGGGGAATGAGCAGTTCTTC	TRBV2	TRBJ2-1	NA	TRBD2
CASSRDRNTEAFF	TGTGCCAGCAGCCGTGACAGGAACACTGAAGCTTTCTTT	TRBV7-8	TRBJ1-1	NA	NA
CASRRDSSGYEQYF	TGTGCCAGCAGGAGGGACAGTTCAGGGTACGAGCAGTACTTC	TRBV28	TRBJ2-7	NA	TRBD1
CASSFRGASGANVLTF	TGTGCCAGCAGTTTCAGGGGGGCGTCTGGGGCCAACGTCCTGACTTTC	TRBV28	TRBJ2-6	once	NA
CASSIRGRGRTGELFF	TGTGCCAGTAGTATCAGGGGCAGGGGGCGAACCGGGGAGCTGTTTTTT	TRBV19	TRBJ2-2	NA	TRBD1
CASSLYSRSGANGLTF	TGCGCCAGCAGCTTGTACTCTCGCTCTGGGGCCAACGGCCTGACTTTC	TRBV5-1	TRBJ2-6	NA	NA
CASSPLAAYGTDTQYF	TGTGCCAGCAGTCCACTAGCGGCCTACGGCACAGATACGCAGTATTTT	TRBV27	TRBJ2-3	NA	TRBD2
CASSLSLADTQYF	TGTGCCAGCTCACTATCACTAGCAGATACGCAGTATTTT	TRBV18	TRBJ2-3	NA	NA
CASSFRTGSDTQYF	TGTGCCAGCAGCTTCCGGACAGGCTCGGATACCCAGTACTTC	TRBV7-9	TRBJ2-5	few	TRBD1
CASSSRAYEQYF	TGTGCCAGCAGTTCCAGGGCGTACGAGCAGTACTTC	TRBV28	TRBJ2-7	NA	NA
CAPGWYLDTDTQYF	TGTGCCCCGGGTTGGTACCTCGACACAGATACGCAGTATTTT	TRBV28	TRBJ2-3	NA	NA
CASSAEETQYF	TGTGCCAGCAGTGCCGAAGAGACCCAGTACTTC	TRBV2	TRBJ2-5	NA	NA
CASSSDPQGNTEAFF	TGTGCCAGCAGCTCCGACCCACAGGGAAACACTGAAGCTTTCTTT	TRBV7-3	TRBJ1-1	NA	NA
CATSPDRGGGTEAFF	TGTGCCACCAGCCCGGACAGGGGAGGAGGCACTGAAGCTTTCTTT	TRBV15	TRBJ1-1	NA	TRBD1
CASSQARGRPEAFF	TGTGCCAGCAGCCAGGCCAGGGGCCGACCTGAAGCTTTCTTT	TRBV4-2	TRBJ1-1	NA	NA
CASSSQGGSIGNTIYF	TGCGCCAGCAGCTCGCAGGGAGGTTCAATTGGAAACACCATATATTTT	TRBV5-1	TRBJ1-3	few	NA
CATRDRAFSNQPQHF	TGTGCCACCAGAGACAGGGCTTTTAGCAATCAGCCCCAGCATTTT	TRBV19	TRBJ1-5	NA	TRBD1
CASSRLQQGTGELFF	TGCGCCAGCAGCCGGTTACAACAGGGTACCGGGGAGCTGTTTTTT	TRBV5-1	TRBJ2-2	NA	NA
CASSQYYQGKRTDTQYF	TGTGCCAGCAGCCAATACTACCAGGGGAAGAGGACAGATACGCAGTATTTT	TRBV14	TRBJ2-3	once	NA